This TCR beta chain was observed in a study of blood T cell repertoires in COVID-19. This clone was counted a single time. Libraries were prepared by immunoSEQ multiplex PCR; TCRdb keeps only in-frame clonotypes and omits some of them. The data show about 180,000 clones, roughly 82% seen once. Sample: peripheral blood. The TCR sequence derives from a woman in her 70s with acute or convalescent COVID-19.

CDR3 bases: TGTGCCAGCAGCCAGGACAGGGGGCTCTACAATGAGCAGTTCTTC. This gives the protein CASSQDRGLYNEQFF. V usage is TRBV11-3 and J usage is TRBJ2-1, with 11 nucleotides matching TRBD1. J gave up 3 bases and V 5 bases, and 3 bases lay outside the gene matches. This CDR3 has 15 residues. Germline CDR1 reads SGHNT; CDR2 reads YENEEA.